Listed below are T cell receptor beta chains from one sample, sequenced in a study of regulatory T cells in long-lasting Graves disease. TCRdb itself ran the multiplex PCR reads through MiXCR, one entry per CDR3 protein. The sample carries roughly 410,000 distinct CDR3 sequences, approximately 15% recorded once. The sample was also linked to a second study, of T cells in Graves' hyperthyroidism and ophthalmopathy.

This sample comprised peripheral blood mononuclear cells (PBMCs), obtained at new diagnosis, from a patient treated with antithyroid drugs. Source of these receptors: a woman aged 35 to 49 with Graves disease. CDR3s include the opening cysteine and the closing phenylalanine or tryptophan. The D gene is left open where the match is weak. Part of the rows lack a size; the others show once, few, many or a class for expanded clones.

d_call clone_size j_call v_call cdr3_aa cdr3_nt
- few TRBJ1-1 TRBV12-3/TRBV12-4 CASSLAVMNTEAFF TGTGCCAGCAGTTTAGCGGTAATGAACACTGAAGCTTTCTTT
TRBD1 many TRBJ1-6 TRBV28 CASSPPGQGARNSPLHF TGTGCCAGCAGTCCTCCGGGACAGGGGGCGCGAAATTCACCCCTCCACTTT
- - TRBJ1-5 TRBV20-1 CSARAGHSNQPQHF TGCAGTGCTAGGGCGGGACACAGCAATCAGCCCCAGCATTTT
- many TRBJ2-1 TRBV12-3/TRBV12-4 CASAPGLVDFGEQFF TGTGCCAGCGCCCCCGGGCTAGTCGATTTCGGTGAGCAGTTCTTC
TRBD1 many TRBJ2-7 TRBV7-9 CASSLLGQAYEQYF TGTGCCAGCAGCTTATTGGGACAGGCCTACGAGCAGTACTTC
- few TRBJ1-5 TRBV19 CASSTRTWEGQPQHF TGTGCCAGTAGTACAAGGACCTGGGAGGGCCAGCCCCAGCATTTT
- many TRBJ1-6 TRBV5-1 CASSTVSRGNSPLHF TGCGCCAGCAGCACCGTATCGAGGGGTAATTCACCCCTCCACTTT
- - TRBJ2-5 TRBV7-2 CASSPNVATSGETQYF TGTGCCAGCAGCCCAAACGTAGCGACCTCTGGGGAGACCCAGTACTTC
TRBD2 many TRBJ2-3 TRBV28 CASSLFAASGSNTQYF TGTGCCAGCAGTTTATTTGCGGCTAGCGGGAGTAATACGCAGTATTTT
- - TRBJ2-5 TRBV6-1 CASSPLQGDIVTQYF TGTGCCAGCAGCCCCTTACAGGGTGATATCGTGACCCAGTACTTC
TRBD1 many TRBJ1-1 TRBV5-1 CASSTQGADTEAFF TGTGCCAGCAGCACACAGGGGGCCGACACTGAAGCTTTCTTT
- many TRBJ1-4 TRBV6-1 CASSAPRGANEKLFF TGTGCCAGCAGTGCCCCCCGGGGGGCTAATGAAAAACTGTTTTTT